This TCR beta chain was sequenced during a study of blood T cell repertoires in COVID-19. Here immunoSEQ multiplex PCR was the method, and the copy in TCRdb shows in-frame clones only, minus some. The sample lists about 78,000 clones, 86% occurring once. The V gene end was trimmed by 5 bases and the J gene end by 2 bases; junction bases not matched to a gene: 15. Germline V gene data show CDR1 as MDHEN and CDR2 as SYDVKM. The CDR3 is made up of 17 amino acids. The chain uses TRBV28 and TRBJ2-7; 7 nucleotides line up with TRBD1. This TCR was recovered from a man between 45 and 60 years old with active or convalescent COVID-19. Sequencing was carried out using peripheral blood. CDR3 coding DNA: TGTGCCAGCAGTCTACCGACACAGGGGACCTCGACCTACGAGCAGTACTTC. This sequence encodes CASSLPTQGTSTYEQYF. Together with reference TRBV28 and TRBJ2-7, the CDR3 gives the full variable domain: DVKVTQSSRYLVKRTGEKVFLECVQDMDHENMFWYRQDPGLGLRLIYFSYDVKMKEKGDIPEGYSVSREKKERFSLILESASTNQTSMYLCASSLPTQGTSTYEQYFGPGTRLTVT.